Ten or more counts support the clone carrying this T cell receptor (beta chain). The source of the sample is a study of T cells of healthy individuals. Between the trimmed V and J ends, which lost 5 bases and 2 bases, there was a span of 14 bases. CDR1 MDHEN and CDR2 SYDVKM come from the germline V gene. This CDR3 comprises 15 residues. TCRdb re-called the 5' RACE reads through MiXCR, storing one row per CDR3 protein. The data show 45,000 to 60,000 distinct CDR3 sequences, roughly 14% seen once. The rearrangement joins TRBV28 to TRBJ2-3, with D perhaps matching TRBD1 (5 bases). The origin of this receptor is a human donor in good health. The CDR3 spells CASSVQESNTDTQYF. DNA for the CDR3: TGTGCCAGCAGTGTACAGGAGTCCAACACAGATACGCAGTATTTT.